A selection of T cell receptor beta chains follows, all from one sample in a study of blood T cell repertoires in COVID-19. Method: immunoSEQ multiplex PCR; TCRdb's copy keeps in-frame clones and lacks some. The sample includes about 130,000 clones, around 88% seen only once; the top ten take around 18%. The sequenced material came from peripheral blood. All receptors derive from a woman in her forties or fifties who had recovered from COVID-19. CDR3s include the opening cysteine and the closing phenylalanine or tryptophan. The order of the fields is V gene, J gene, D gene, clone size, CDR3 protein. A D gene is named only where the DNA matches it firmly. Only some rows state a clone size, as once, few, many or a class for expanded clones.

>TRBV7-7|TRBJ1-1|-|-
CASSLGTSAGAVVNTEAFF
>TRBV29-1|TRBJ2-1|TRBD1|-
CSVVRGQGANEQFF
>TRBV6-6|TRBJ2-7|-|-
CASSYGGVSSYEQYF
>TRBV5-1|TRBJ1-4|TRBD1|-
CASSLALTGDEKLFF
>TRBV7-2|TRBJ2-7|-|-
CASSLGQAGSYEQYF
>TRBV12-5|TRBJ2-1|TRBD2|few
CASGLVLLAGADEQFF
>TRBV7-2|TRBJ1-1|-|-
CASRLSTGSNTEAFF
>TRBV11-1|TRBJ2-5|-|-
CASSLGVPETKYF
>TRBV20-1|TRBJ1-2|TRBD1|once
CSADRKRGYTF
>TRBV7-9|TRBJ2-1|-|-
CASSLRLEKNEQFF
>TRBV2|TRBJ2-7|-|-
CASTSFYEQYF
>TRBV19|TRBJ2-7|TRBD1|-
CASSSTGGHEQYF
>TRBV6-1|TRBJ1-5|-|-
CASSDSGQPQHF
>TRBV30|TRBJ1-6|-|few
CAFDPTGRSPLHF
>TRBV3-1/TRBV3-2|TRBJ2-7|-|-
CASSQQYEQYF
>TRBV4-1|TRBJ2-1|-|-
CASREGGAGGFYNEQFF
>TRBV7-9|TRBJ2-7|-|-
CASSPRQGLIIPYEQYF
>TRBV9|TRBJ1-3|-|-
CASSVLERPSGGNTIYF
>TRBV2|TRBJ2-5|-|-
CASSDVALRRVGQETQYF
>TRBV5-1|TRBJ2-2|-|-
CASSLGAQTGELFF
>TRBV6-5|TRBJ1-6|-|few
CASSYEGVKGYSPLHF
>TRBV6-5|TRBJ1-5|TRBD1|-
CASSPTGVGQPQHF
>TRBV5-8|TRBJ1-4|-|-
CASSRSGGGEKLFF
>TRBV18|TRBJ2-7|-|-
CASSLSFGSYEQYF
>TRBV5-1|TRBJ2-5|TRBD2|-
CASSRSGLAGRYQETQYF
>TRBV19|TRBJ1-1|TRBD1|-
CASSIRQGVHTEAFF
>TRBV9|TRBJ2-5|TRBD1|-
CASSAQGNGETQYF
>TRBV3-1/TRBV3-2|TRBJ2-7|-|-
CASSLSGRQTYEQYF
>TRBV7-2|TRBJ1-3|-|-
CASSLVRAGNTIYF
>TRBV30|TRBJ2-1|-|-
CAWSGSTPHEQFF
>TRBV3-1/TRBV3-2|TRBJ2-7|-|once
CASSQAHYEQYF
>TRBV2|TRBJ1-2|-|-
CASSASPGREGGYTF
>TRBV2|TRBJ2-7|TRBD1|-
CASRVRDSFSYEQYF
>TRBV30|TRBJ2-7|TRBD1|-
CAWIGTGRVRQYF
>TRBV2|TRBJ2-7|TRBD1|-
CASSEEDRRAYEQYF
>TRBV19|TRBJ2-2|-|-
CASRGDSRELFF
>TRBV6-6|TRBJ2-7|-|-
CASSPRTDSSYEQYF
>TRBV27|TRBJ2-7|TRBD1|-
CASSSPGQVAYEQYF
>TRBV19|TRBJ1-2|TRBD1|-
CARGQFYGYTF
>TRBV19|TRBJ1-5|TRBD1|-
CASSDIGTGNNQPQHF
>TRBV29-1|TRBJ2-2|-|-
CSVLGGQNTGELFF
>TRBV12-5|TRBJ1-5|TRBD1|-
CASAKGQVGQPQHF
>TRBV2|TRBJ1-4|TRBD1|-
CASSGQGLREKLFF
>TRBV5-4|TRBJ1-6|-|-
CASSLDTGSDSPLHF
>TRBV19|TRBJ1-1|-|-
CASSPQTTVTEAFF
>TRBV28|TRBJ2-7|-|-
CASKSGSRRYF
>TRBV5-4|TRBJ2-1|TRBD1|-
CASSPQGAFGYNEQFF
>TRBV5-1|TRBJ2-3|-|-
CASSSGGTGDTQYF
>TRBV25-1|TRBJ2-7|-|-
CASSDTGSSYEQYF
>TRBV19|TRBJ1-1|-|-
CASSDRIDTEAFF
>TRBV15|TRBJ2-4|-|-
CATPDAGKRLKNIQYF
>TRBV4-1|TRBJ1-6|-|-
CASSQELRSPLHF
>TRBV11-2|TRBJ1-2|-|-
CASSPRGWYGYTF